In this sample, the clone carrying this T cell receptor beta chain turned up once. Its target is unknown. These data are taken from a study of graft-versus-host responses after intestinal transplantation. Study-wide background: As for transplant type, recipients had multivisceral, liver-intestinal, or isolated intestinal grafts. Findings and caveats of the study: Detection of GvH clones occurred in recipient marrow, and some had their first appearance in ileum or blood.

The CDR3 consists of 16 residues. From germline, CDR1 is MDHEN and CDR2 SYDVKM. The trim removed 6 bases at V and 6 bases at J, leaving 12 bases unmatched. Only in-frame clones appear in the TCRdb table, and some are missing; sequencing was by immunoSEQ multiplex PCR. The data show 90,000 to 100,000 clones, around 88% seen once. The source of this sequence is a human patient who received an intestinal transplant, so some T cells may come from the graft donor. Specimen: PBMCs, collected 255 days after intestinal transplant. This rearrangement joins TRBV28 to TRBJ2-1, with TRBD1 matching over 9 bases. The CDR3 reads CASRRLTGGVVNEQFF. The DNA of the CDR3 is TGTGCCAGCAGGCGGCTGACAGGGGGTGTCGTCAATGAGCAGTTCTTC.